These 11 T cell receptor beta chains were all obtained from the same sample, sequenced in a study of blood T cell repertoires in COVID-19. The assay was immunoSEQ multiplex PCR, and TCRdb's table has in-frame clones only and misses some. The sample has under 350,000 clones, 85% seen once. The sequencing sample was made of peripheral blood. Source of these receptors: a human donor in a cohort sampled during active COVID-19.

V is TRBV4-1 and J is TRBJ2-1; no clear D. The germline V and J ends were trimmed by 1 base and 0 bases, with 10 bases remaining between them. Germline lookup yields CDR1 MGHRA and CDR2 YSYEKL. This CDR3 is 16 amino acids long. CDR3 region: CASSQVLMSSYNEQFF. DNA of the CDR3: TGCGCCAGCAGCCAAGTCCTCATGAGCTCCTACAATGAGCAGTTCTTC.

J is TRBJ1-1 and V is TRBV10-3; TRBD1 agrees at 7 bases. Unmatched junction bases numbered 2, after V lost 6 bases and J lost 1 base. CDR1 ENHRY and CDR2 SYGVKD come from the germline V gene. The CDR3 covers 13 residues. The CDR3 DNA follows: TGTGCCATCAGAGGGACAGAGAACACTGAAGCTTTCTTT. It yields the protein CAIRGTENTEAFF.

This clone has a count of ten or more. The chain recombines TRBV2 with TRBJ1-2; D remains ambiguous. Trimming removed 2 bases from V and 4 bases from J, with 11 bases in between. The CDR3 covers 14 residues. Germline values: CDR1 SNHLY, CDR2 FYNNEI. CDR3 protein: CASSESRRAYGYTF. The CDR3 coding sequence is TGTGCCAGCAGTGAATCGCGGCGGGCCTATGGCTACACCTTC.

The chain combines TRBV28 with TRBJ1-2; D uncertain. Germline CDR1 MDHEN, CDR2 SYDVKM. Trimming cost V 7 bases and J 0 bases, with 18 bases left between them. The CDR3 totals 16 residues. The CDR3: CASMGATNIANYGYTF. The CDR3 coding sequence is TGTGCCAGCATGGGAGCAACAAACATAGCTAACTATGGCTACACCTTC.

The V and J genes are TRBV18 and TRBJ1-5; 8 nucleotides line up with TRBD1. The trim removed 2 bases at V and 0 bases at J, leaving 9 bases unmatched. The CDR3 covers 18 residues. Germline V CDR1 and CDR2: KGHSH, LQKENI. The CDR3 sequence: CASSPISQGASSNQPQHF. The CDR3 coding sequence is TGTGCCAGCTCACCAATATCCCAGGGGGCTAGTAGCAATCAGCCCCAGCATTTT. Drawing the rest from reference TRBV18 and TRBJ1-5, the complete variable domain is NAGVMQNPRHLVRRRGQEARLRCSPMKGHSHVYWYRQLPEEGLKFMVYLQKENIIDESGMPKERFSAEFPKEGPSILRIQQVVRGDSAAYFCASSPISQGASSNQPQHFGDGTRLSIL.

The chain uses TRBV10-3 and TRBJ2-7; 9 bases match TRBD2. Germline CDR1 ENHRY, CDR2 SYGVKD. CDR3 length equals 16 residues. The J segment lost 2 bases and the V segment lost 3 bases, leaving 8 bases of the junction unmatched. This chain's CDR3 is CAISDSSGRTPYEQYF. Here the CDR3 DNA reads TGTGCCATCAGTGACTCCAGCGGGAGGACTCCCTACGAGCAGTACTTC.

The genes are TRBV7-6 and TRBJ2-2, with D possibly TRBD2 on 6 matching bases. This CDR3 region has 15 residues. V was trimmed by 5 bases and J by 6 bases, leaving 16 bases between them. CDR1 and CDR2 (germline): SGHVS, FNYEAQ. The CDR3, as DNA: TGTGCCAGCAGCCCCTCCGGGGAGGCTGCCGGGGAGCTGTTTTTT. This encodes CASSPSGEAAGELFF.

The J gene is TRBJ1-2, the V gene TRBV5-5, with D tentatively TRBD1 (6 bases). The germline V gene encodes CDR1 SGHKS and CDR2 YYEKEE (reference sequence). Trimming left V 0 bases short and J 3 bases short, with 12 bases between. This CDR3 is 15 amino acids long. The CDR3 sequence is CASSLGGGPDYGYTF. The CDR3 DNA reads TGTGCCAGCAGCTTGGGCGGGGGCCCAGACTATGGCTACACCTTC.

V is TRBV6-5 and J is TRBJ1-5; D not certain. The CDR3 is 13 amino acids. V was cut by 7 bases and J by 5 bases, with 12 bases left in between. The germline gives CDR1 MNHEY, CDR2 SVGAGI. The CDR3 DNA follows: TGTGCCAGCACTAATGATCCACATCAGCCCCAGCATTTT. This gives the protein CASTNDPHQPQHF.

This chain joins TRBV28 and TRBJ2-7, with D perhaps matching TRBD2 (6 bases). Deletions cut 7 bases from V and 5 bases from J, with 18 bases between. This CDR3 has 14 residues. Germline CDR1 reads MDHEN; CDR2 reads SYDVKM. The DNA of the CDR3 is TGTGCCAGCACTGATTGGGGGAGGTATGACGAGCAGTACTTC. It yields the protein CASTDWGRYDEQYF.

This clone was counted once. The V gene is TRBV3-1 (or the pseudogene TRBV3-2), the J gene TRBJ1-1; 8 bases fit TRBD1. The V segment lost 3 bases and the J segment 7 bases; nucleotides outside the gene matches: 7. The CDR3 has 14 residues. The germline CDR1 and CDR2 sequences are LGHDT and YNNKEL (reference sequence). The CDR3, as DNA: TGTGCCAGCAGCCACTCGGGACAGGTCCATGAAGCTTTCTTT. Protein: CASSHSGQVHEAFF.